The rows below give T cell receptor beta chains drawn from one sample of a study of CD8 T cells in Susac syndrome. TCRdb processed the immunoSEQ multiplex PCR reads anew with MiXCR; each CDR3 protein has one entry. The sample yields approximately 100,000 distinct CDR3 sequences, around 90% seen once. Sequenced sample: CD4+ T cells from PBMCs. All receptors come from a human donor in good health. The CDR3 runs from the conserved cysteine through the conserved F or W. Fields, in order: V gene, J gene, clone size, D gene, CDR3 protein, CDR3 DNA. D genes are given only for firm matches. Where a row states a size, it is once, few, many or the class of an expanded clone; other rows omit it.

v_call: TRBV12-3/TRBV12-4; j_call: TRBJ1-1; clone_size: -; d_call: -; cdr3_aa: CASTTWGEAFF; cdr3_nt: TGTGCCAGCACCACGTGGGGTGAAGCTTTCTTT
v_call: TRBV7-2; j_call: TRBJ2-1; clone_size: -; d_call: TRBD2; cdr3_aa: CASSALAGGPYNEQFF; cdr3_nt: TGTGCCAGCAGCGCGCTAGCGGGAGGTCCCTACAATGAGCAGTTCTTC
v_call: TRBV5-1; j_call: TRBJ2-7; clone_size: -; d_call: TRBD1; cdr3_aa: CASSLEGTGMTYEQYF; cdr3_nt: TGCGCCAGCAGCTTGGAAGGGACAGGGATGACCTACGAGCAGTACTTC
v_call: TRBV2; j_call: TRBJ1-4; clone_size: -; d_call: TRBD1; cdr3_aa: CASSEEVGTGGPF; cdr3_nt: TGTGCCAGCAGTGAAGAGGTTGGGACAGGGGGCCCTTTT
v_call: TRBV27; j_call: TRBJ1-1; clone_size: few; d_call: -; cdr3_aa: CASSLGEYTEAFF; cdr3_nt: TGTGCCAGCAGTTTGGGAGAGTACACTGAAGCTTTCTTT
v_call: TRBV7-2; j_call: TRBJ1-2; clone_size: -; d_call: -; cdr3_aa: CASSLEVSRVGGYTF; cdr3_nt: TGTGCCAGCAGCTTAGAGGTTTCGAGGGTCGGTGGCTACACCTTC
v_call: TRBV5-1; j_call: TRBJ2-5; clone_size: -; d_call: -; cdr3_aa: CASSGSYRKETQYF; cdr3_nt: TGCGCCAGCAGCGGATCATACAGGAAAGAGACCCAGTACTTC
v_call: TRBV29-1; j_call: TRBJ2-2; clone_size: -; d_call: -; cdr3_aa: CSVRHFQNTGELFF; cdr3_nt: TGCAGCGTGAGGCACTTCCAGAACACCGGGGAGCTGTTTTTT
v_call: TRBV30; j_call: TRBJ1-1; clone_size: -; d_call: TRBD1; cdr3_aa: CAWSARTGGLVTEAFF; cdr3_nt: TGTGCCTGGAGTGCTAGGACAGGGGGCTTAGTCACTGAAGCTTTCTTT
v_call: TRBV5-1; j_call: TRBJ1-2; clone_size: -; d_call: -; cdr3_aa: CASSLGTATDYGYTF; cdr3_nt: TGCGCCAGCAGCTTGGGGACGGCCACCGACTATGGCTACACCTTC
v_call: TRBV16; j_call: TRBJ2-7; clone_size: -; d_call: -; cdr3_aa: CASSQSNSHEQYF; cdr3_nt: TGTGCCAGCAGCCAATCCAATTCGCACGAGCAGTACTTC
v_call: TRBV20-1; j_call: TRBJ2-1; clone_size: -; d_call: TRBD1; cdr3_aa: CSASQGANNEQFF; cdr3_nt: TGCAGTGCTTCCCAGGGGGCCAACAATGAGCAGTTCTTC
v_call: TRBV7-2; j_call: TRBJ1-1; clone_size: -; d_call: -; cdr3_aa: CASRITGPNTEAFF; cdr3_nt: TGTGCCAGCAGAATAACAGGGCCGAACACTGAAGCTTTCTTT
v_call: TRBV4-2; j_call: TRBJ2-7; clone_size: once; d_call: TRBD2; cdr3_aa: CASSHPGGDNEQYF; cdr3_nt: TGTGCCAGCAGCCACCCCGGGGGGGACAACGAGCAGTACTTC
v_call: TRBV3-1; j_call: TRBJ1-5; clone_size: -; d_call: -; cdr3_aa: CASSQARDPDQPQHF; cdr3_nt: TGTGCCAGCAGCCAAGCGCGGGACCCCGATCAGCCCCAGCATTTT
v_call: TRBV5-1; j_call: TRBJ2-3; clone_size: -; d_call: -; cdr3_aa: CASSLVDDRTDTQYF; cdr3_nt: TGCGCCAGCAGCTTGGTGGACGATCGGACAGATACGCAGTATTTT
v_call: TRBV9; j_call: TRBJ2-7; clone_size: few; d_call: TRBD1; cdr3_aa: CASSVTGDEQYF; cdr3_nt: TGTGCCAGCAGCGTGACAGGGGACGAGCAGTACTTC
v_call: TRBV28; j_call: TRBJ2-5; clone_size: -; d_call: TRBD2; cdr3_aa: CASSFGTSGARRETQYF; cdr3_nt: TGTGCCAGCAGTTTTGGGACTAGCGGGGCCCGGAGGGAGACCCAGTACTTC
v_call: TRBV5-6; j_call: TRBJ2-7; clone_size: once; d_call: -; cdr3_aa: CASSLMTVGTYEQYF; cdr3_nt: TGTGCCAGCAGCCTGATGACAGTTGGCACGTACGAGCAGTACTTC
v_call: TRBV19; j_call: TRBJ1-1; clone_size: -; d_call: -; cdr3_aa: CASSALTGNTEAFF; cdr3_nt: TGTGCCAGTAGTGCTCTGACGGGTAACACTGAAGCTTTCTTT
v_call: TRBV5-1; j_call: TRBJ2-7; clone_size: -; d_call: TRBD1; cdr3_aa: CASSLLTGGYEQYF; cdr3_nt: TGCGCCAGCAGCCTCCTGACAGGGGGCTACGAGCAGTACTTC
v_call: TRBV12-5; j_call: TRBJ1-3; clone_size: -; d_call: -; cdr3_aa: CASENTIYF; cdr3_nt: TGTGCTAGTGAAAACACCATATATTTT
v_call: TRBV2; j_call: TRBJ1-2; clone_size: -; d_call: -; cdr3_aa: CASSEGQEYYGYTF; cdr3_nt: TGTGCCAGCAGTGAAGGTCAAGAGTACTATGGCTACACCTTC
v_call: TRBV20-1; j_call: TRBJ2-7; clone_size: few; d_call: TRBD2; cdr3_aa: CSAQSKWGLDYEQYF; cdr3_nt: TGCAGTGCCCAGAGTAAGTGGGGACTAGACTACGAGCAGTACTTC
v_call: TRBV6-5; j_call: TRBJ1-5; clone_size: -; d_call: TRBD1; cdr3_aa: CASSYSWTGEQPQHF; cdr3_nt: TGTGCCAGCAGTTACTCGTGGACAGGGGAACAGCCCCAGCATTTT
v_call: TRBV19; j_call: TRBJ2-1; clone_size: -; d_call: -; cdr3_aa: CASSGSSYNEQFF; cdr3_nt: TGTGCCAGTAGCGGGAGCTCCTACAATGAGCAGTTCTTC
v_call: TRBV5-1; j_call: TRBJ2-3; clone_size: -; d_call: -; cdr3_aa: CASSLQLVASRDTQYF; cdr3_nt: TGCGCCAGCAGCTTGCAACTCGTGGCGTCAAGGGATACGCAGTATTTT
v_call: TRBV6-2/TRBV6-3; j_call: TRBJ2-7; clone_size: -; d_call: TRBD1; cdr3_aa: CASSTYENRDRVSYEQYF; cdr3_nt: TGTGCCAGCAGTACCTACGAGAATCGGGACAGGGTGTCCTACGAGCAGTACTTC
v_call: TRBV13; j_call: TRBJ2-1; clone_size: -; d_call: TRBD1; cdr3_aa: CASSRGTGPTNEQFF; cdr3_nt: TGTGCCAGCAGCCGCGGGACAGGGCCCACCAATGAGCAGTTCTTC
v_call: TRBV19; j_call: TRBJ1-2; clone_size: -; d_call: TRBD1; cdr3_aa: CASTQGARSLYYGYTF; cdr3_nt: TGTGCCAGTACCCAGGGGGCCAGGTCTCTCTACTATGGCTACACCTTC
v_call: TRBV5-1; j_call: TRBJ1-2; clone_size: -; d_call: -; cdr3_aa: CASSLGTGNNYGYTF; cdr3_nt: TGCGCCAGCAGCTTGGGGACGGGAAATAACTATGGCTACACCTTC
v_call: TRBV11-2; j_call: TRBJ2-2; clone_size: -; d_call: -; cdr3_aa: CASSPSIIGGTGELFF; cdr3_nt: TGTGCCAGCAGCCCATCAATCATCGGGGGCACCGGGGAGCTGTTTTTT
v_call: TRBV25-1; j_call: TRBJ2-7; clone_size: -; d_call: -; cdr3_aa: CASSDLKQTRPYEQYF; cdr3_nt: TGTGCCAGCAGTGACTTGAAACAAACACGGCCCTACGAGCAGTACTTC
v_call: TRBV15; j_call: TRBJ2-2; clone_size: -; d_call: TRBD1; cdr3_aa: CATSRERVGQGTGELFF; cdr3_nt: TGTGCCACCAGCAGAGAACGCGTGGGACAGGGCACCGGGGAGCTGTTTTTT
v_call: TRBV14; j_call: TRBJ2-1; clone_size: -; d_call: TRBD1; cdr3_aa: CASSQVDRGRFIDEQFF; cdr3_nt: TGTGCCAGCAGCCAAGTGGACAGGGGGCGATTTATCGATGAGCAGTTCTTC
v_call: TRBV7-9; j_call: TRBJ1-2; clone_size: -; d_call: -; cdr3_aa: CASSLNGYTF; cdr3_nt: TGTGCCAGCAGCTTGAATGGCTACACCTTC